This T cell receptor beta chain was identified in a study of beta chain features in type 1 diabetes. On the study more broadly: Patients shared similar age, gender and cell yields with healthy donors. Study findings and constraints: Within each of all four CD4+ subsets, Type 1 diabetes patients had TCRB CDR3s that were moderately but significantly shorter. A closer apparent resemblance between naive, central memory and Treg TCRB repertoires was seen in patients than in healthy donors.

The table lists this clone with a few counts. Its antigen is as yet unknown. Expressed TCRB transcripts were sequenced because the isolated RNA had all been reverse transcribed beforehand. Sequenced by immunoSEQ multiplex PCR; TCRdb stores in-frame clones only, minus some. The data show under 200,000 clones, with around 8.6% seen just once and more than 0.45% held by the top ten. CDR3 size: 15 residues. V was cut by 4 bases and J by 3 bases, with 17 bases left in between. Germline V gene lookup returns CDR1 SGHNT and CDR2 YYREEE (reference sequence). Blood was collected once per donor into heparin, averaging around 120 mL.

This TCR was recovered from a woman younger than 35 with type 1 diabetes. Sequencing was done on a sample of central memory CD4+ T cells from blood. The rearrangement joins TRBV5-4 to TRBJ2-7; TRBD1 might be the D (5 bases). Here the CDR3 reads CASSARAQGFYEQYF. The CDR3 DNA reads as TGTGCCAGCAGCGCTCGGGCCCAGGGCTTCTACGAGCAGTACTTC.